The 27 T cell receptor beta chains reported below all come from one sample, sequenced in a study of tumor and adjacent non-tumor tissue in lung cancer. RNA was extracted from bulk tissue without any cell sorting. The library came from three nested PCR rounds adapted from ARM-PCR protocols. TCRdb redid the calling of the multiplex PCR reads with MiXCR, one entry per CDR3 protein. The sample holds 70,000 to 80,000 distinct CDR3 sequences, 55% to 80% seen once. The sample consisted of lung tumor tissue. The receptor source for this set is a middle-aged woman with non-small cell lung cancer.

This clonotype counts as medium-sized. The J gene is TRBJ1-6, the V gene TRBV5-4; no clear D. The CDR3 is 14 amino acids. Germline CDR1 is SGHNT and CDR2 is YYREEE (reference sequence). V was shortened by 4 bases and J by 10 bases, with 15 bases between the two germline ends. The CDR3 reads CASSPGLGFSPLHF. DNA of the CDR3: TGTGCCAGCAGCCCCGGCTTGGGGTTCTCACCCCTCCACTTT.

As regards this clonotype: The junction and the germline gene differ at one end; a read error may be behind it. V gene TRBV11-2 combines with J gene TRBJ2-7, with 7 bases that match TRBD1. Per the germline V gene, CDR1 is SGHAT and CDR2 is FQNNGV. The CDR3 contains 14 residues. CDR3 amino acids: CASRDTGVSYEQCF. The CDR3 region has the DNA TGTGCCAGCAGAGATACAGGGGTTTCCTACGAGCAGTGCTTC. Variable domain in full (rest from reference TRBV11-2 and TRBJ2-7): EAGVAQSPRYKIIEKRQSVAFWCNPISGHATLYWYQQILGQGPKLLIQFQNNGVVDDSQLPKDRFSAERLKGVDSTLKIQPAKLEDSAVYLCASRDTGVSYEQCFGPGTRLTVT.

About this clonotype itself: Possible read error: a much larger clone is one base away. The rearrangement joins TRBV6-5 to TRBJ2-1; D is tentatively TRBD1 or TRBD2 (5 bases each). The CDR3 extends over 14 amino acids. The germline CDR1 and CDR2 sequences are MNHEY and SVGAGI. Between the trimmed V and J ends, which lost 6 bases and 12 bases, there was a span of 21 bases. The CDR3 nucleotides are TGTGCCAGCAGCATATCTGGGACGGCGGGTGGGCAGTTCTTC. Protein sequence: CASSISGTAGGQFF.

The V and J genes are TRBV10-3 and TRBJ1-1, with D perhaps TRBD1 (5 bases). The CDR3 spans 15 residues. Between the trimmed V and J ends, which lost 0 bases and 14 bases, there was a span of 22 bases. CDR1 and CDR2 (germline): ENHRY, SYGVKD. The CDR3 sequence: CAISESQDLNTAAFF. The CDR3 DNA is TGTGCCATCAGTGAGTCACAGGACTTGAACACTGCAGCATTCTTT.

The chain combines TRBV20-1 with TRBJ2-1, with D perhaps TRBD2 (5 bases). V lost 2 bases, J lost 11 bases, and 16 bases lay in between. This CDR3 has 13 residues. Germline CDR1 and CDR2: DFQATT and SNEGSKA (reference sequence). As DNA, the CDR3 is TGCAGTGCTAGAACTAGTCCCGGGAATAAGCAGTTCTTC. Protein sequence: CSARTSPGNKQFF.

Regarding this clonotype: This is likely a read error, given that the CDR3 carries no conserved phenylalanine or tryptophan at its end. It is unclear where the CDR3 begins or ends on the DNA, so no DNA is shown, and the CDR3 is as TCRdb lists it. This sequence joins TRBV11-3 and TRBJ1-6. The CDR3 spans 16 amino acids, including both terminal residues. Per germline, CDR1 SGHNT and CDR2 YENEEA. The CDR3: CASSLEGGSYNSPLRL.

Concerning this clonotype itself: Lacking the conserved final phenylalanine or tryptophan, this CDR3 likely reflects a read error. The limits of the CDR3 on the DNA are not certain, so only TCRdb's listed CDR3 is given. The CDR3 spells CAGSDRENSPLHS. V and J are TRBV6-1 and TRBJ1-6; the table's TRBD1 call for D was not verified on the DNA. CDR1 is MNHNS, CDR2 SASEGT, per germline. The CDR3 is 13 residues long, counting both termini.

This clonotype was picked up many times. The CDR3 nucleotides read TGTGCCAGCAGTAGGCAACAGGGTAAAAATGAAAAACTGTTTTTT. It translates to CASSRQQGKNEKLFF. The chain uses TRBV2 and TRBJ1-4; D is perhaps TRBD1 (6 bases). Germline CDR1 and CDR2: SNHLY and FYNNEI. The CDR3 covers 15 residues. Trimming took off 5 bases at V and 5 bases at J, with 15 bases between the two ends. Together with reference TRBV2 and TRBJ1-4, the CDR3 gives the full variable domain: EPEVTQTPSHQVTQMGQEVILRCVPISNHLYFYWYRQILGQKVEFLVSFYNNEISEKSEIFDDQFSVERPDGSNFTLKIRSTKLEDSAMYFCASSRQQGKNEKLFFGSGTQLSVL.

The chain carries TRBV12-3 or TRBV12-4 and TRBJ2-1; TRBD2 matches at 10 bases. The CDR3 contains 16 residues. The CDR3 sequence: CVNTPGPLAGAYGQFF. In DNA, the CDR3 is TGTGTCAACACCCCCGGGCCCCTAGCGGGAGCGTATGGGCAGTTCTTC.

Comments on this clonotype: Because the CDR3 is missing its conserved closing phenylalanine or tryptophan, this is likely a read error. No DNA is shown, since the ends of the CDR3 on it are uncertain; the CDR3 is the one TCRdb lists. The chain carries TRBV28 and TRBJ2-5; the D call of TRBD1 is as the table states it, not checked on the DNA. Germline CDR1 MDHEN, CDR2 SYDVKM. The CDR3 has 16 residues if both end residues are counted. The chain's CDR3 is CAGGASGASGVRTQYL.

With regard to this clonotype: This clone may be a read error of a much larger clone one base away. The V call is TRBV30, the J call TRBJ2-7, with D uncertain. This CDR3 has 13 amino acids. Per the germline V gene, CDR1 is GTSNPN and CDR2 is SVGIG (reference sequence). The CDR3 nucleotides are TGTGCCCTGACGCGCTCGAGCTCCTACGAGCAGCACTTC. It translates to CALTRSSSYEQHF.

With respect to this clonotype: Given the absence of the conserved phenylalanine or tryptophan at the CDR3 end, a read error is likely. The chain joins TRBV14 to TRBJ2-5; 12 bases are a match to TRBD2. The CDR3 runs 16 residues. Germline V gene sequence: CDR1 SGHDN, CDR2 FVKESK. CDR3 amino acids: CATSRRLAGDLETQYL. In nucleotides, the CDR3 is TGTGCCACCAGTCGTAGACTAGCGGGAGATCTAGAGACTCAGTACTTA.

Details on this clonotype: The junction differs from germline at one of its ends, possibly a read error. Here the CDR3 reads CVSSQTIDRDTGEQFF. CDR3 coding DNA: TGTGTCAGCAGTCAGACGATAGATAGGGATACCGGGGAGCAGTTTTTT. The chain combines TRBV6-1 with TRBJ2-2, with D perhaps TRBD2 (5 bases). Per the germline V gene, CDR1 is MNHNS and CDR2 is SASEGT. This CDR3 is 16 amino acids long.

The chain uses TRBV11-3 and TRBJ2-5, with D tentatively TRBD2 (6 bases). Germline CDR1 is SGHNT and CDR2 is YENEEA. Between the trimmed V and J ends, which lost 2 bases and 5 bases, there was a span of 18 bases. The CDR3 totals 16 residues. The CDR3 DNA reads TGTGCCAGCAGCTTAAGGCCGGGCCCAGGGAGGGAGACCCAGTACTTC. It is translated as CASSLRPGPGRETQYF.

Note on this clonotype: A read error may produce the germline difference seen at one junction end. The chain has TRBV10-3 and TRBJ2-3, with TRBD1 matching 7 bases. CDR3 length: 15 amino acids. Looked up from germline, CDR1 is ENHRY and CDR2 is SYGVKD. CDR3 in amino acids: CVISERQGVGDTHHF. The DNA for the CDR3 is TGTGTCATCAGTGAAAGACAGGGAGTAGGAGATACGCATCATTTT.

Regarding this clonotype: A read error may explain this, as a much larger clone is one base away. This sequence joins TRBV30 and TRBJ2-7; either TRBD1 or TRBD2 may supply D (5 bases each). This CDR3 is built from 16 residues. Germline V gene data show CDR1 as GTSNPN and CDR2 as SVGIG (reference sequence). CDR3 DNA: TGTGCCTTGAGTCTTTTATCGGGACGCCGCTCCTACGAGCAGTACTTC. It encodes CALSLLSGRRSYEQYF.

In the case of this clonotype: The junction differs from germline at one of its ends, possibly a read error. The V and J genes are TRBV4-1 and TRBJ1-5; D may be TRBD1 (6 bases). The CDR3 loop spans 14 amino acids. Germline CDR1 reads MGHRA; CDR2 reads YSYEKL. The chain's CDR3 is CTSSPRGDNQLQHF. CDR3 DNA: TGCACCAGCAGCCCCCGGGGGGACAATCAGCTCCAGCATTTT.

This clonotype occurred many times. The rearrangement links TRBV5-1 to TRBJ2-7; D gene unclear. Per germline, CDR1 SGHRS and CDR2 YFSETQ. The length of the CDR3 is 15 residues. Trimming stripped 4 bases from V and 6 bases from J, with 20 bases between. The CDR3 DNA follows: TGCGCCAGCAGCCCCCGATCCGACACCGCGAGCGAGCAGTACTTC. Encoded protein: CASSPRSDTASEQYF.

This clonotype was seen a few times. A single base separates this from a much larger clone, so it may be a read error. Without the conserved terminal phenylalanine or tryptophan, this CDR3 likely stems from a read error. This chain uses TRBV4-1 with TRBJ2-1; D ambiguous. The CDR3 spans 14 residues. Looked up from germline, CDR1 is MGHRA and CDR2 is YSYEKL. Trimming pared 3 bases from V and 3 bases from J, leaving 9 bases between. CDR3: CASSQQRSYNEQFL. The CDR3, as DNA: TGCGCCAGCAGCCAGCAGCGAAGCTACAATGAGCAGTTCCTC.

Note on this clonotype: This may come from a read error, since a much larger clone is one base off. The rearrangement links TRBV20-1 to TRBJ2-7; D gene unclear. Germline CDR1 DFQATT, CDR2 SNEGSKA (reference sequence). Between the trimmed V and J ends, which lost 5 bases and 2 bases, there was a span of 16 bases. The CDR3 has 14 amino acids. CDR3 bases: TGCAGTGCTCAGGCGACAACGGGTACCTACGAGCAGTACTTC. It specifies CSAQATTGTYEQYF.

A note on this clonotype: The junction and the germline gene differ at one end; a read error may be behind it. J is TRBJ2-1 and V is TRBV5-4; D unclear. CDR1 SGHNT and CDR2 YYREEE come from the germline V gene (reference sequence). There are 15 residues in the CDR3. The CDR3 protein is CASSLEVARYNEQYF. The DNA of the CDR3 is TGTGCCAGCAGCTTGGAAGTGGCGCGTTACAATGAGCAGTATTTC. The whole variable domain, remainder taken from reference TRBV5-4 and TRBJ2-1, is ETGVTQSPTHLIKTRGQQVTLRCSSQSGHNTVSWYQQALGQGPQFIFQYYREEENGRGNFPPRFSGLQFPNYSSELNVNALELDDSALYLCASSLEVARYNEQYFGPGTRLTVL.

This clonotype was recorded only once. The junction and the germline gene differ at one end; a read error may be behind it. The J gene is TRBJ1-2, the V gene TRBV28; D is perhaps TRBD1 (5 bases). Germline V CDR1 and CDR2: MDHEN, SYDVKM. The CDR3 covers 15 residues. CDR3 nucleotides: TGTGTCAGCAGCCTCCGGGACCGGGCACTCTATGGCTACACCTTC. Translated, it gives CVSSLRDRALYGYTF.

On this clonotype: The CDR3 end shows no conserved phenylalanine or tryptophan, and so a read error is likely. The rearrangement joins TRBV4-2 to TRBJ2-3; TRBD2 matches at 10 bases. This CDR3 comprises 16 residues. In germline, CDR1 is LGHNA, CDR2 YNFKEQ. Trimming at V came to 2 bases and at J to 6 bases, leaving 8 bases not matched to a gene. CDR3: CASSQSSGRTIDTQYL. As DNA, the CDR3 is TGTGCCAGCAGCCAAAGTAGCGGGAGGACAATCGATACGCAGTATTTG.

Notes on this clonotype: One end of the junction does not line up with germline, which may come from a read error. The CDR3 spells CASRDKTVEKF. The CDR3 DNA follows: TGTGCCAGCCGGGACAAGACAGTTGAGAAGTTC. The gene calls are TRBV6-1 and TRBJ2-7; D perhaps matches TRBD1 (6 bases). The CDR3 is made up of 11 amino acids. Germline V gene lookup returns CDR1 MNHNS and CDR2 SASEGT.

As concerns this clonotype: The germline gene is not matched at one end of the junction; a read error may be the cause. The chain recombines TRBV11-3 with TRBJ2-1; 8 nucleotides match TRBD2. CDR3 size: 16 residues. Germline assignment: CDR1 SGHNT and CDR2 YENEEA. The CDR3 region has the DNA TGTACCAGCAGTGATCCGGGACTAGTGGCCAACAATGAGCAGTTCTTC. This encodes CTSSDPGLVANNEQFF.

In regard to this clonotype: It may be a read error: a sequence one base away is much more abundant. The chain joins TRBV20-1 to TRBJ2-3; 13 bases line up with TRBD2. Germline V gene lookup returns CDR1 DFQATT and CDR2 SNEGSKA (reference sequence). This CDR3 is built from 19 residues. CDR3 DNA sequence: TGCAGTGCGGATAGCGGGACTAGCGGGACCAAGACACGCACAGATATGCAGTATTTT. Amino acid sequence: CSADSGTSGTKTRTDMQYF.

Notes on this clonotype: The junction departs from the called germline gene at one end, perhaps through a read error. The chain combines TRBV6-6 with TRBJ2-3; D might be TRBD1 (5 bases). The CDR3 runs to 15 residues. Germline lookup yields CDR1 MNHNY and CDR2 SVGAGI (reference sequence). This CDR3 is CASSYGRGETDTHYF. The CDR3, as DNA: TGTGCCAGCAGCTACGGAAGGGGTGAGACAGATACGCACTATTTT.